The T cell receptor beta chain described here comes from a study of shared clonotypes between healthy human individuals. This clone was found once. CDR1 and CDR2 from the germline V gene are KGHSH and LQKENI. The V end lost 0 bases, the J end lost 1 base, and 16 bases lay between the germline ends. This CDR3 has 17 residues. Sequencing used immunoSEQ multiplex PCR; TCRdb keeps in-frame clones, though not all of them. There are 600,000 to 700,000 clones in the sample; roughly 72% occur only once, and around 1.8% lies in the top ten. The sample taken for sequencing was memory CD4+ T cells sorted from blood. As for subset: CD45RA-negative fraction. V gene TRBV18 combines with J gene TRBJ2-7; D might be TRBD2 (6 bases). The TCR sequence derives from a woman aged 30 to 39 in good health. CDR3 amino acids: CASSPPITGVGSYEQYF. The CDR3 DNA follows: TGTGCCAGCTCACCACCAATAACGGGAGTGGGGTCCTACGAGCAGTACTTC.